Shown below are 31 T cell receptor beta chains from a single sample sequenced in a study of regulatory T cells in long-lasting Graves disease (dated by TCRdb to 2020 to 2022). Libraries were made using multiplex PCR. The instrument given in TCRdb is Illumina HiSeq 4000. iRepertoire HTBI primers and Arm-PCR amplification of CDR3 regions were used to construct TCR beta libraries. TCRdb trimmed public reads at Q25 via fastp, called clones via MiXCR and kept in-frame beta chains. A single entry per CDR3 protein holds the most common genes and DNA from its merged rows. Present in this sample are around 450,000 distinct CDR3 sequences, roughly 15% of which were seen just once. In total, the top ten clones hold 12% of the sample. Reading the label with the study, this specimen's time point is: newly diagnosed GD, antithyroid drugs for less than 3 months. For both TCR sequencing and RNA sequencing, RNA was extracted from PBMCs in TRIzol.

These same records also appear under a second study, on T cells in Graves' hyperthyroidism and ophthalmopathy.

Sequences were derived from peripheral blood mononuclear cells (PBMCs), sampled at new diagnosis, from a patient treated with antithyroid drugs. These receptors all stem from a man aged 40-49 years with Graves disease. Donor details come from another sample of the same person, matched by shared clones.

Ten or more counts support this clonotype. This chain joins TRBV2 and TRBJ2-7; 7 positions match TRBD1. The CDR3 is made up of 14 amino acids. Germline V gene lookup returns CDR1 SNHLY and CDR2 FYNNEI. The junction had 7 bases not matched to a gene; V was cut back by 6 bases and J by 2 bases. CDR3: CASSRTGVPYEQYF. The CDR3 nucleotides are TGTGCCAGCAGCCGAACAGGGGTCCCCTACGAGCAGTACTTC.

This chain uses TRBV5-1 with TRBJ2-1, with 11 nucleotides matching TRBD1. The CDR3 is made up of 17 amino acids. Germline V gene sequence: CDR1 SGHRS, CDR2 YFSETQ. V was clipped by 0 bases and J by 0 bases; unmatched bases: 2. The CDR3 sequence: CASSLDGQGASYNEQFF. In nucleotides, the CDR3 is TGCGCCAGCAGCTTGGACGGACAGGGGGCCTCCTACAATGAGCAGTTCTTC.

Of note for this clonotype: Being one base from a much bigger clone, this may be a read error. V is TRBV13 and J is TRBJ2-3, with D possibly being TRBD2 (6 bases). The J call may be in error: the DNA end matches TRBJ2-7 better. The CDR3 is 15 residues long. The germline V gene has CDR1 PRHDT and CDR2 FYEKMQ (reference sequence). Here the CDR3 reads CASRKVAASYNEQYF. The CDR3 DNA is TGTGCCAGCCGTAAGGTAGCGGCATCCTACAATGAGCAGTACTTC.

The chain is built from TRBV7-3 and TRBJ2-1; 8 bases match TRBD2. In germline, CDR1 is SGHTA, CDR2 FQGTGA. The CDR3 covers 16 residues. J gave up 4 bases and V 5 bases, and 10 bases lay outside the gene matches. The CDR3 bases are TGTGCCAGCAGCCCGAAACCGGGACTAGTATACAATGAGCAGTTCTTC. This gives the protein CASSPKPGLVYNEQFF.

This rearrangement joins TRBV11-2 to TRBJ1-1, with D maybe TRBD1 (5 bases). From germline, CDR1 is SGHAT and CDR2 FQNNGV. V lost 1 base to trimming and J lost 6 bases, with 12 bases between them. This CDR3 has 14 residues. As DNA, the CDR3 is TGTGCCAGCAGCTTAGGCAGGGCGGCAGCTGAAGCTTTCTTT. The encoded protein is CASSLGRAAAEAFF.

The sample holds a few counts of this clonotype. Compared with germline, one end of the junction differs, possibly owing to a read error. The CDR3, as DNA: TGTGCCAGCAACCAAGATCTCAATGGAGGGAATTCACCCCTCCACTTT. As protein: CASNQDLNGGNSPLHF. The V and J genes are TRBV3-1 and TRBJ1-6; no definite D call. The germline gives CDR1 LGHDT, CDR2 YNNKEL (reference sequence). This CDR3 region has 16 residues.

CDR3 nucleotide sequence: TGTGCCATCAGTGAGCCTTCGACAGGGAAAAAGGAAAAACTGTTTTTT. This encodes CAISEPSTGKKEKLFF. The V call is TRBV10-3, the J call TRBJ1-4, with 7 bases lining up with TRBD1. Germline lookup yields CDR1 ENHRY and CDR2 SYGVKD. V trimming: 2 bases; J trimming: 8 bases; junction bases outside the gene matches: 11. The CDR3 totals 16 residues.

This CDR3 reads CAIGGQGKNQPQHF. CDR3 sequence (DNA): TGTGCCATCGGAGGACAGGGAAAAAATCAGCCCCAGCATTTT. The V and J genes are TRBV10-3 and TRBJ1-5, with 8 bases that match TRBD1. This CDR3 spans 14 amino acids. Germline V gene data show CDR1 as ENHRY and CDR2 as SYGVKD. J was trimmed by 4 bases and V by 8 bases; bases with no gene match: 7.

This clonotype appeared a single time. The J gene is TRBJ2-6, the V gene TRBV6-5; D possibly matches TRBD1 or TRBD2 (5 bases each). Germline assignment: CDR1 MNHEY and CDR2 SVGAGI. The CDR3 spans 20 residues. Trimming left V 2 bases short and J 1 base short, with 21 bases between. The CDR3 here is CASSYLAPGPSRSGANVLTF. The CDR3 DNA reads TGTGCCAGCAGTTACCTCGCGCCGGGACCTTCAAGATCTGGGGCCAACGTCCTGACTTTC.

This clonotype was seen repeatedly, ten times or more. The rearrangement links TRBV19 to TRBJ2-3; 10 nucleotides match TRBD2. Trimming at V came to 1 base and at J to 4 bases, leaving 5 bases not matched to a gene. Germline V CDR1 and CDR2: LNHDA, SQIVND (reference sequence). The CDR3 spans 16 residues. As DNA, the CDR3 is TGTGCCAGTAGTATAGCGGCTAGCGGGAGCCCAGATACGCAGTATTTT. Translating gives CASSIAASGSPDTQYF.

This clonotype was observed many times. This chain joins TRBV7-9 and TRBJ2-7; 8 bases line up with TRBD1. After removal of 1 base from V and 7 bases from J, the junction contained 9 bases not matched to a gene. Germline lookup yields CDR1 SEHNR and CDR2 FQNEAQ (reference sequence). The length of the CDR3 is 15 residues. The CDR3 sequence: CASSLVGRGRDEQYF. CDR3 DNA sequence: TGTGCCAGCAGCTTAGTGGGCAGGGGGCGTGATGAGCAGTACTTC.

The CDR3 DNA sequence: TGTGCCAGCAAACGGACAGCTAACTATGGCTACACCTTC. Protein product: CASKRTANYGYTF. The chain employs TRBV6-2 or TRBV6-3 and TRBJ1-2; tentative D call: TRBD1 (6 bases). The CDR3 totals 13 residues. V lost 7 bases and J lost 0, with 9 bases in between. CDR1 and CDR2 (germline): MNHEY, SVGEGT.

This chain uses TRBV12-3 or TRBV12-4 with TRBJ1-1, with 9 bases lining up with TRBD1. V gave up 6 bases and J gave up 4 bases; unmatched junction bases: 9. The CDR3 totals 15 residues. Written as DNA, the CDR3 is TGTGCCAGCAGCATCACCCCGACAGGGGGCACTGAAGCTTTCTTT. Its translation is CASSITPTGGTEAFF.

This clonotype was picked up many times. CDR3 sequence: CASSSGSLQPQHF. The CDR3 DNA is TGTGCCAGCAGTTCGGGATCCTTACAGCCCCAGCATTTT. J is TRBJ1-5 and V is TRBV27, with unresolved D. Trimming cost V 4 bases and J 7 bases, with 11 bases left between them. This CDR3 contains 13 residues. The germline V gene has CDR1 MNHEY and CDR2 SMNVEV (reference sequence).

The J gene is TRBJ1-1, the V gene TRBV24-1; D call uncertain. Germline CDR1 reads KGHDR; CDR2 reads SFDVKD. CDR3 length equals 13 residues. The V end lost 4 bases, the J end lost 2 bases, and 7 bases lay between the germline ends. In DNA, the CDR3 is TGTGCCACCAGTGACAGCCCTAACACTGAAGCTTTCTTT. This encodes CATSDSPNTEAFF.

This clonotype was observed at least ten times. The chain employs TRBV11-2 and TRBJ2-2; TRBD2 is a possible D gene (7 bases). This CDR3 is built from 20 residues. Germline CDR1 SGHAT, CDR2 FQNNGV. Trimming cost V 7 bases and J 2 bases, with 29 bases left between them. The CDR3 DNA reads as TGTGCCAGCATGCGGGGGCGCGTTGTAGGATGGGGTCCAAACACCGGGGAGCTGTTTTTT. Its protein is CASMRGRVVGWGPNTGELFF.

This chain joins TRBV7-9 and TRBJ2-3; possible D gene TRBD1, 6 bases. The CDR3 covers 15 residues. Between the trimmed V and J ends, which lost 3 bases and 2 bases, there was a span of 12 bases. Germline V gene data show CDR1 as SEHNR and CDR2 as FQNEAQ (reference sequence). CDR3 sequence: CASSLGDISTDTQYF. In nucleotides, the CDR3 is TGTGCCAGCAGCTTGGGGGACATATCCACAGATACGCAGTATTTT.

The chain combines TRBV6-5 with TRBJ2-2, with a possible D match to TRBD2 (5 bases). V lost 0 bases, J lost 6 bases, and 8 bases lay in between. In germline, CDR1 is MNHEY, CDR2 SVGAGI. CDR3 length: 14 residues. CDR3 bases: TGTGCCAGCAGTTACTCGATCGGGGCCGGGGAGCTGTTTTTT. This translates into CASSYSIGAGELFF.

In its sample, this clonotype was seen many times. CDR3 sequence (DNA): TGTGCCAGCAGTGTCTCGACAGCTCGTAAGGAGCATTTT. As protein: CASSVSTARKEHF. The V gene is TRBV28, the J gene TRBJ1-5; a weak D match, TRBD1 (5 bases). Germline lookup yields CDR1 MDHEN and CDR2 SYDVKM. The CDR3 sequence is 13 residues long. Between the trimmed V and J ends, which lost 5 bases and 14 bases, there was a span of 19 bases.

This clonotype was counted only a few times. The rearrangement joins TRBV7-3 to TRBJ1-4; a possible D gene is TRBD1 (6 bases). Germline V gives CDR1 SGHTA, CDR2 FQGTGA. The CDR3 runs to 16 residues. Trimming left V 0 bases short and J 7 bases short, with 15 bases between. The CDR3 here is CASSLTGGPSCEKLFF. For the CDR3, the DNA is TGTGCCAGCAGCTTAACAGGGGGACCCTCCTGTGAAAAACTGTTTTTT.

This clonotype came up many times. The J gene is TRBJ2-1, the V gene TRBV5-5; TRBD2 might be the D (5 bases). Germline V gene data show CDR1 as SGHKS and CDR2 as YYEKEE (reference sequence). Trimming removed 4 bases from V and 15 bases from J, with 20 bases in between. The CDR3 sequence is 13 residues long. The CDR3 spells CASSPPRRGRLFF. CDR3 DNA sequence: TGTGCCAGCAGCCCCCCAAGGCGAGGGCGGCTGTTCTTC.

The chain links TRBV11-2 to TRBJ1-6; D gene ambiguous. The CDR3 sequence is 14 residues long. The V end lost 0 bases, the J end lost 4 bases, and 4 bases lay between the germline ends. Per germline, CDR1 SGHAT and CDR2 FQNNGV. The CDR3 region is CASSLEAYNSPLHF. DNA of the CDR3: TGTGCCAGCAGCTTAGAAGCATATAATTCACCCCTCCACTTT.

Turning to this clonotype: A much larger clone differs from this one at a single base, so this may be a read error. It is likely a read error, because the conserved phenylalanine at the end of the CDR3 is missing. J is TRBJ2-5 and V is TRBV20-1, with a tentative D call TRBD2 (5 bases). Per the germline V gene, CDR1 is DFQATT and CDR2 is SNEGSKA (reference sequence). V was trimmed by 2 bases and J by 0 bases, leaving 7 bases between them. This CDR3 contains 13 residues. CDR3 region: CSARRGNQETQYS. DNA for the CDR3: TGCAGTGCTAGAAGAGGGAACCAAGAGACCCAGTACTCC.

At least ten counts were recorded for this clonotype. This chain joins TRBV6-5 and TRBJ2-7; D is perhaps TRBD2 (5 bases). Germline V gene data show CDR1 as MNHEY and CDR2 as SVGAGI. V lost 2 bases, J lost 0 bases, and 11 bases lay in between. The CDR3 loop spans 15 amino acids. As DNA, the CDR3 is TGTGCCAGCAGTTACCGGACTTCTAGCTCCTACGAGCAGTACTTC. This translates into CASSYRTSSSYEQYF.

This clonotype was picked up many times. J is TRBJ1-2 and V is TRBV29-1, with 7 bases matching TRBD1. Germline V CDR1 and CDR2: SQVTM, ANQGSEA. With V trimmed by 6 bases and J by 0 bases, 4 bases remained unmatched. The CDR3 has 13 amino acids. CDR3 DNA sequence: TGCAGCGTAGGGACAGTCACTAACTATGGCTACACCTTC. It specifies CSVGTVTNYGYTF.

Many counts were recorded for this clonotype. The J gene is TRBJ2-1, the V gene TRBV27; 10 bases are shared with TRBD2. Trimming removed 3 bases from V and 9 bases from J; junction bases left unmatched: 11. Germline CDR1 reads MNHEY; CDR2 reads SMNVEV (reference sequence). The CDR3 runs to 16 residues. The CDR3: CASSFSLAGVSSEQFF. CDR3 bases: TGTGCCAGCAGTTTTAGTCTAGCGGGAGTGTCTAGTGAGCAGTTCTTC.

In its sample, this clonotype was seen many times. The chain has TRBV5-1 and TRBJ2-1; tentative D call: TRBD1 (6 bases). Germline CDR1 is SGHRS and CDR2 is YFSETQ. The ends were cut back, 2 bases at V and 5 bases at J, with 11 bases in the middle. The CDR3 runs 14 residues. The CDR3 DNA sequence: TGCGCCAGCAGCTTTGGGACAACAAACAATGAGCAGTTCTTC. This codes for CASSFGTTNNEQFF.

This clonotype has a count of ten or more. This chain links TRBV7-2 with TRBJ2-1; D tentatively fits TRBD1 or TRBD2 (6 bases each). Germline V lookup: CDR1 SGHTA, CDR2 FQGNSA. The V and J ends lost 7 bases and 5 bases respectively, with 15 bases between them. CDR3 length: 14 amino acids. As DNA, the CDR3 is TGTGCCAGCACAAGGGGGGCTGAGGACAATGAGCAGTTCTTC. It yields the protein CASTRGAEDNEQFF.

This clonotype was found a few times. The likely explanation is a read error, given a far larger clone one base away. CDR3 region: CASSLAGDTEAFF. In nucleotides, the CDR3 is TGTGCCAGCAGCTTAGCAGGGGACACTGAAGCTTTCTTT. The chain has TRBV5-1 and TRBJ1-1; D may be TRBD1 (6 bases). CDR3 length equals 13 residues. The V gene's germline CDR1 is SGHRS and CDR2 YFSETQ.

In its sample, this clonotype was seen many times. The chain couples TRBV5-1 to TRBJ2-1; D is perhaps TRBD2 (5 bases). The CDR3 contains 17 residues. Between the trimmed V and J ends, which lost 3 bases and 4 bases, there was a span of 20 bases. The germline CDR1 and CDR2 sequences are SGHRS and YFSETQ. CDR3 loop: CASSSPSGVVYYNEQFF. CDR3 coding DNA: TGCGCCAGCAGCTCCCCCAGCGGAGTAGTTTATTACAATGAGCAGTTCTTC.

As for this clonotype: A much larger clone sits a single nucleotide away, making a read error possible. J is TRBJ2-1 and V is TRBV20-1; a possible D gene is TRBD2 (6 bases). Germline loops: CDR1 DFQATT, CDR2 SNEGSKA (reference sequence). V gave up 1 base and J gave up 9 bases, with 13 bases separating them. This CDR3 is 13 amino acids long. In nucleotides, the CDR3 is TGCAGTGCTAGAGGGGACTGGCGGGGTGAGCAGTTCTTC. Residues: CSARGDWRGEQFF.